This paragraph covers one T cell receptor (beta chain) sequence. This record comes from a study of T cell responses to AZD1222 COVID-19 vaccine. The CDR3 runs to 14 residues. In germline, CDR1 is MNHEY, CDR2 SVGAGI. V dropped 5 bases and J dropped 4 bases, with 15 bases sitting between them. Using immunoSEQ multiplex PCR, the repertoire was profiled, and TCRdb retains in-frame clones only, with some absent. This table holds 94,000 or so clones, roughly 90% found once. This receptor was identified in an adult in good health. The chain joins TRBV6-5 to TRBJ2-7; possibly TRBD1 for D (5 bases). Material: peripheral blood, obtained on day 0 of AZD1222 vaccination. CDR3 sequence reads: CASSILGGAYEQYF. Here the CDR3 DNA reads TGTGCCAGCAGTATTTTAGGTGGGGCTTACGAGCAGTACTTC.